Below, 15 T cell receptor beta chains from the same sample are listed, as sequenced in a study of graft-versus-host responses after intestinal transplantation. TCRdb's table, derived via immunoSEQ multiplex PCR, lists solely in-frame clones and lacks some. The sample has some 11,000 clones; around 80% are singletons. This specimen consisted of PBMCs, obtained about 130 days after transplant. The receptors stem from a human patient who received an intestinal transplant, so some T cells may come from the graft donor.

This clone appeared once. CDR3 region: CASSEQRTGGASGYTF. The CDR3 DNA sequence: TGTGCCAGCAGTGAGCAGAGGACAGGGGGCGCATCAGGCTACACCTTC. The chain recombines TRBV2 with TRBJ1-2; 11 bases are shared with TRBD1. CDR3 length: 16 residues. Germline CDR1 reads SNHLY; CDR2 reads FYNNEI. The V gene end was trimmed by 3 bases and the J gene end by 8 bases; junction bases not matched to a gene: 11.

The chain joins TRBV5-1 to TRBJ1-2, with TRBD1 as a possible D gene (6 bases). The CDR3 totals 12 residues. The germline V gene encodes CDR1 SGHRS and CDR2 YFSETQ. With 0 bases removed from V and 6 bases from J, the gap between germline ends came to 6 bases. CDR3 in DNA: TGCGCCAGCAGCTTGGAGGGGGATGGCTACACCTTC. Protein product: CASSLEGDGYTF.

CDR3 in DNA: TGCGCCAGCAGCCCGACAGGGGGCTCTGGGGCCAACGTCCTGACTTTC. This translates into CASSPTGGSGANVLTF. The chain uses TRBV4-3 and TRBJ2-6; 9 bases agree with TRBD1. Germline lookup yields CDR1 LGHNA and CDR2 YSLEER. V lost 4 bases and J lost 0; bases outside the gene matches: 1. The CDR3 is made up of 16 amino acids.

CDR3 amino acids: CASLLMYSPESTEAFF. CDR3 DNA: TGTGCCAGCCTATTGATGTATTCGCCCGAGAGCACTGAAGCTTTCTTT. The J gene is TRBJ1-1, the V gene TRBV19, with D hard to call. Trimming pared 9 bases from V and 4 bases from J, leaving 24 bases between. The CDR3 sequence is 16 residues long. Germline CDR1 LNHDA, CDR2 SQIVND (reference sequence).

This chain links TRBV5-1 with TRBJ2-3; 7 bases agree with TRBD1. This CDR3 has 16 residues. After removal of 4 bases from V and 4 bases from J, the junction contained 12 bases not matched to a gene. Germline CDR1 reads SGHRS; CDR2 reads YFSETQ. The CDR3 DNA sequence: TGCGCCAGCAGCCGCGTCGAGGGGGCGCGGGCAGATACGCAGTATTTT. Protein product: CASSRVEGARADTQYF.

The genes are TRBV4-1 and TRBJ1-5; D gene uncertain. From germline, CDR1 is MGHRA and CDR2 YSYEKL. The germline V and J ends were trimmed by 0 bases and 9 bases, with 12 bases remaining between them. The CDR3 runs 14 residues. The CDR3 DNA is TGCGCCAGCAGCCAAGAAGGTCTTGGGAGGCCCCAGCATTTT. Translated, it gives CASSQEGLGRPQHF.

V is TRBV15 and J is TRBJ2-1, with 11 bases that match TRBD2. Germline trimming cut 4 bases from V and 0 bases from J; bases unmatched to any gene: 11. CDR3 length: 19 residues. The germline gives CDR1 LNHNV, CDR2 YYDKDF (reference sequence). The CDR3 coding sequence is TGTGCCACCAGCACCACATTAGCGGGAGGGAGACTCTCCTACAATGAGCAGTTCTTC. Protein sequence: CATSTTLAGGRLSYNEQFF.

V gene TRBV19 combines with J gene TRBJ2-5, with D possibly TRBD2 on 5 matching bases. Trimming pared 6 bases from V and 5 bases from J, leaving 7 bases between. The CDR3 length is 11 residues. Germline values: CDR1 LNHDA, CDR2 SQIVND (reference sequence). DNA of the CDR3: TGTGCCAGTAGGAGAGGGGAGACCCAGTACTTC. Its translation: CASRRGETQYF. The full variable domain, with the rest looked up from reference TRBV19 and TRBJ2-5, is DGGITQSPKYLFRKEGQNVTLSCEQNLNHDAMYWYRQDPGQGLRLIYYSQIVNDFQKGDIAEGYSVSREKKESFPLTVTSAQKNPTAFYLCASRRGETQYFGPGTRLLVL.

To note about this clone: The junction does not match germline at one end; this may be a read error. The CDR3 loop reads CASSSLAGVDYEQCF. The CDR3 DNA reads TGTGCCAGCAGTTCCCTAGCGGGAGTGGACTACGAGCAGTGCTTC. This sequence joins TRBV10-3 and TRBJ2-7; 10 nucleotides line up with TRBD2. Germline V gene sequence: CDR1 ENHRY, CDR2 SYGVKD. The CDR3 totals 15 residues.

The rearrangement joins TRBV28 to TRBJ2-3, with a weak D call TRBD2 (6 bases). Trimming cost V 6 bases and J 5 bases, with 21 bases left between them. The CDR3 loop spans 16 amino acids. CDR1 and CDR2 from the germline V gene are MDHEN and SYDVKM. For the CDR3, the DNA is TGTGCCAGCAGCCAATTTAGCGGATACCGGGAAGATACGCAGTATTTT. It is translated as CASSQFSGYREDTQYF.

The rearrangement uses TRBV6-1 and TRBJ1-4; D is possibly TRBD1 (5 bases). The germline gives CDR1 MNHNS, CDR2 SASEGT. Trimming took off 1 base at V and 7 bases at J, with 22 bases between the two ends. The CDR3 sequence is 18 residues long. Here the CDR3 DNA reads TGTGCCAGCAGTGAAGATGGGTTCGGGCAGGGATTAGTTGAAAAACTGTTTTTT. This sequence encodes CASSEDGFGQGLVEKLFF.

This chain links TRBV19 with TRBJ2-3, with D possibly called TRBD1 or TRBD2 (5 bases each). The CDR3 is 14 residues long. Trimming cost V 7 bases and J 3 bases, with 14 bases left between them. In germline, CDR1 is LNHDA, CDR2 SQIVND (reference sequence). CDR3 DNA sequence: TGTGCCAGTATTAATCGGGACGGAACAGATACGCAGTATTTT. As protein: CASINRDGTDTQYF. Looking up the rest from reference TRBV19 and TRBJ2-3 gives the full variable domain: DGGITQSPKYLFRKEGQNVTLSCEQNLNHDAMYWYRQDPGQGLRLIYYSQIVNDFQKGDIAEGYSVSREKKESFPLTVTSAQKNPTAFYLCASINRDGTDTQYFGPGTRLTVL.

This sequence joins TRBV30 and TRBJ2-5; 10 bases match TRBD2. Germline CDR1 GTSNPN, CDR2 SVGIG (reference sequence). V shed 0 bases, J shed 6 bases, and the junction held 7 bases outside the gene matches. This CDR3 spans 15 amino acids. The CDR3 sequence is CAWSVPFSGRKTQYF. CDR3 DNA: TGTGCCTGGAGTGTCCCCTTTAGCGGGAGGAAGACCCAGTACTTC.

This clone has more than one count but fewer than ten. The chain couples TRBV11-2 to TRBJ2-7, with D perhaps matching TRBD1 or TRBD2 (5 bases each). The CDR3 has 13 residues. From germline, CDR1 is SGHAT and CDR2 FQNNGV. Between the trimmed V and J ends, which lost 4 bases and 7 bases, there was a span of 14 bases. This CDR3 reads CASSSNGAGEQYF. The CDR3 nucleotides are TGTGCCAGCAGCTCCAACGGGGCCGGGGAGCAGTACTTC.

The CDR3 DNA reads TGTGCCAGCAGTTACTCGCGGGACAGGGGGGGTCAGACCCAGTACTTC. Translation gives CASSYSRDRGGQTQYF. The chain combines TRBV6-5 with TRBJ2-5; 11 nucleotides align to TRBD1. J gave up 6 bases and V 0 bases, and 6 bases lay outside the gene matches. The CDR3 contains 16 residues. Germline loops: CDR1 MNHEY, CDR2 SVGAGI.